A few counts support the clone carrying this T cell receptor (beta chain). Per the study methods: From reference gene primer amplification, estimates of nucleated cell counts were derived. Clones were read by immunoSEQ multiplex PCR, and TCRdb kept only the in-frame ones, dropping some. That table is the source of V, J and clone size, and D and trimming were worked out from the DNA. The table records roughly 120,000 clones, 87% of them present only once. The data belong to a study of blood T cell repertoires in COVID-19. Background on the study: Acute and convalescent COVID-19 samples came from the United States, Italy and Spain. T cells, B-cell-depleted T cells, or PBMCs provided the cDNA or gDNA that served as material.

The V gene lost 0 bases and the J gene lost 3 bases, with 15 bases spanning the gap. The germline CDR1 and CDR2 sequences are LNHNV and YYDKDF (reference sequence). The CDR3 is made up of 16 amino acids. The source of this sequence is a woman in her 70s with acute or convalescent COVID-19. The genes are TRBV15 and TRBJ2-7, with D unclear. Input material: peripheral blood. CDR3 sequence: CATSRDLSTANYEQYF. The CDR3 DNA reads TGTGCCACCAGCAGAGATCTATCCACCGCCAACTACGAGCAGTACTTC.